This TCR beta chain stems from a study of blood T cell repertoires in COVID-19 (dated by TCRdb to about 2020). About the study as a whole: The collaborator samples originated in the United States, Italy and Spain and spanned the acute and convalescent phases of COVID-19. The sample metadata nearly always contained a de-identified subject ID, COVID-19 status, age in years and sex. The prospective study material was composed of cDNA or gDNA derived from T cells, B-cell-depleted T cells, or PBMCs. Subjects who had been exposed to COVID-19, were actively infected with it, or had recovered from it provided the deeply sampled blood TCRbeta repertoires that made up the dataset. Where available, HLA class I and class II types were taken from metadata supplied by the sample provider and were not determined by assay-based typing. A freely available public database, intended as a resource for researchers studying the immune response to SARS-CoV-2, is where the repertoires were released. Samples were obtained from the ongoing ImmuneRACE study (first 160 participants) and from 1,254 subjects provided by 6 global collaborators.

Collaborating institutions collected whole blood in K2EDTA tubes following their own protocols. For TCRbeta analysis, collaborators shipped samples in one of three forms: frozen whole blood, isolated PBMCs, or DNA extracted from either of those sample types. TCRbeta CDR3 regions were amplified from genomic DNA using the immunoSEQ Assay, a bias-controlled multiplex PCR. The original pipeline was this. The number of nucleated cells in each sample was estimated from the amplification of reference gene primers within the assay. To quantify the absolute abundance of each unique TCRbeta CDR3 rearrangement, sequence reads were collapsed and filtered. For each sample, productive Simpson clonality was calculated by taking the square root of Simpson's diversity index across productive rearrangements. Not all clones reach the TCRdb copy of this immuneACCESS table, which keeps in-frame sequences only. Checked studies attribute under half of the gap to unresolved V genes and leave the rest unexplained. The V and J calls and clone size were taken over from that table, and D and trimming were inferred from the DNA. This sample lists about 200,000 clones; roughly 78% were detected once. The top ten clonotypes cover about an eighth of the sample.

From a lookup of the germline V gene, CDR1 and CDR2 are MNHEY and SVGAGI. The V end loses 8 bases and the J end loses 4 bases, and a stretch of 14 bases separates them. The cysteine opens and the phenylalanine closes a CDR3 of 13 amino acids. Only CDR3 DNA is held: 39 bases, read in frame from base 1. To note about this clone: What this receptor recognizes is not known. No quality values exist for individual bases; no much larger clone is one base distant.

General conclusions and limits of the study: The amount of clinical and demographic metadata varied by source and participant and was provided uncurated.

Sequenced sample: peripheral blood. This TCR came from a woman aged 40 to 49 with acute or convalescent COVID-19. Here the chain combines TRBV6-5 and TRBJ1-1, and the D gene may be TRBD1, 6 bases matching. The nucleotide sequence is given as TGTGCCAGCCAAACAGGGTTGGGCACTGAAGCTTTCTTT. This translates into CASQTGLGTEAFF.